The 25 T cell receptor beta chains given below trace back to one sample, sequenced in a study of T cell changes during pregnancy in multiple sclerosis. Generated by immunoSEQ multiplex PCR, the TCRdb table keeps only in-frame clones and is missing some. This sample has approximately 84,000 clones, with less than 95% found just once. Sequencing was performed on peripheral blood, taken in the third trimester of pregnancy. The receptors come from a female donor with multiple sclerosis, enrolled in a pregnancy study.

The V gene is TRBV5-1, the J gene TRBJ1-2; D may be TRBD1 (5 bases). V lost 1 base to trimming and J lost 8 bases, with 12 bases between them. Germline values: CDR1 SGHRS, CDR2 YFSETQ. This CDR3 spans 13 amino acids. CDR3 nucleotide sequence: TGCGCCAGCAGCTTGCCTTTGGAGGGGGGCTACACCTTC. Protein product: CASSLPLEGGYTF.

The chain links TRBV13 to TRBJ2-3; 11 bases align to TRBD2. Germline CDR1 is PRHDT and CDR2 is FYEKMQ (reference sequence). The J segment lost 5 bases and the V segment lost 4 bases, leaving 2 bases of the junction unmatched. This CDR3 is 14 amino acids long. The CDR3 region is CASSYSGRGDTQYF. The CDR3 DNA reads TGTGCCAGCAGCTATAGCGGGAGGGGAGATACGCAGTATTTT.

V is TRBV9 and J is TRBJ1-2, with D unresolved. Per germline, CDR1 SGDLS and CDR2 YYNGEE. Trimming shortened V by 4 bases and J by 4 bases, and 14 bases separated the two germline ends. CDR3 length: 14 amino acids. The DNA for the CDR3 is TGTGCCAGCAGCAAGGACTCCGACCCCTATGGCTACACCTTC. Its protein product is CASSKDSDPYGYTF.

This chain connects TRBV18 to TRBJ2-7, with TRBD1 identical over 7 bases. V was pared by 4 bases and J by 3 bases, with 0 bases of the junction left unmatched. The germline gives CDR1 KGHSH, CDR2 LQKENI. The CDR3 has 12 residues. The CDR3 spells CASSRDSYEQYF. The CDR3 DNA reads TGTGCCAGCTCACGGGACAGCTACGAGCAGTACTTC.

CDR3 bases: TGTGCCAGCAGTTTTATGAGGGATGGCGGCTATGGCTACACCTTC. Translated, it gives CASSFMRDGGYGYTF. The rearrangement uses TRBV28 and TRBJ1-2; D gene ambiguous. There are 15 residues in the CDR3. Trimming cost V 3 bases and J 4 bases, with 15 bases left between them. Germline V gene lookup returns CDR1 MDHEN and CDR2 SYDVKM.

The genes are TRBV27 and TRBJ2-2; D gene ambiguous. The length of the CDR3 is 11 residues. Germline V gives CDR1 MNHEY, CDR2 SMNVEV (reference sequence). The germline V and J ends were trimmed by 7 bases and 9 bases, with 9 bases remaining between them. The CDR3 coding sequence is TGTGCCAGCACCAGGCCTCGGGAGCTGTTTTTT. Translated, it gives CASTRPRELFF.

This chain connects TRBV2 to TRBJ1-2; the match to TRBD1 covers 8 bases. CDR1 is SNHLY and CDR2 is FYNNEI in the germline V gene. J gave up 3 bases and V 6 bases, and 9 bases lay outside the gene matches. This CDR3 spans 15 amino acids. Here the CDR3 reads CASSRDRGRDYGYTF. CDR3 nucleotides: TGTGCCAGCAGCCGAGACAGGGGTAGGGACTATGGCTACACCTTC.

This chain uses TRBV7-6 with TRBJ1-5; 10 bases agree with TRBD1. The junction had 3 bases not matched to a gene; V was cut back by 0 bases and J by 1 base. There are 17 residues in the CDR3. Germline CDR1 reads SGHVS; CDR2 reads FNYEAQ. CDR3 residues: CASSLAPGQGSNQPQHF. CDR3 DNA sequence: TGTGCCAGCAGCTTAGCCCCGGGACAGGGGAGCAATCAGCCCCAGCATTTT.

V gene TRBV5-4 combines with J gene TRBJ1-2, with D hard to call. The V end was cut by 4 bases, the J end by 4 bases, with 17 bases between. The CDR3 length is 15 residues. The V gene's germline CDR1 is SGHNT and CDR2 YYREEE (reference sequence). The chain's CDR3 is CASSAREKGPYGYTF. The CDR3 DNA reads as TGTGCCAGCAGCGCTCGGGAGAAGGGCCCCTATGGCTACACCTTC.

This chain joins TRBV2 and TRBJ1-4; 7 bases agree with TRBD1. Germline V lookup: CDR1 SNHLY, CDR2 FYNNEI. V was pared by 3 bases and J by 10 bases, with 8 bases of the junction left unmatched. The CDR3 runs to 14 residues. The CDR3: CASSEVTGTVKLFF. The CDR3 DNA sequence: TGTGCCAGCAGTGAGGTGACAGGGACGGTAAAACTGTTTTTT.

The chain couples TRBV7-3 to TRBJ2-1; 10 nucleotides line up with TRBD1. The CDR3 spans 15 residues. The ends lost 5 bases at V and 4 bases at J; junction bases unmatched: 5. The germline V gene encodes CDR1 SGHTA and CDR2 FQGTGA. The CDR3 sequence: CASSPGQGGYNEQFF. The CDR3 nucleotides read TGTGCCAGCAGCCCAGGACAGGGGGGATACAATGAGCAGTTCTTC.

V and J are TRBV18 and TRBJ2-3, with unresolved D. Trimming removed 0 bases at V and 3 bases at J, with 7 bases between. The CDR3 spans 14 residues. CDR1 is KGHSH, CDR2 LQKENI, per germline. CDR3 in amino acids: CASSPPARTDTQYF. The CDR3 DNA follows: TGTGCCAGCTCACCACCGGCCAGAACAGATACGCAGTATTTT.

This clone was observed a handful of times. The chain has TRBV6-5 and TRBJ2-7, with D perhaps matching TRBD2 (8 bases). This CDR3 is 15 amino acids long. V lost 5 bases and J lost 2, with 16 bases in between. Germline V gene data show CDR1 as MNHEY and CDR2 as SVGAGI. Written as DNA, the CDR3 is TGTGCCAGCAGTCTCGGGGGGGACAGAACCTACGAGCAGTACTTC. This codes for CASSLGGDRTYEQYF.

The chain combines TRBV5-1 with TRBJ2-5; the match to TRBD2 covers 8 bases. Germline CDR1 SGHRS, CDR2 YFSETQ. This CDR3 is 14 amino acids long. J lost 3 bases, V lost 4 bases, and 5 bases had no gene match. DNA for the CDR3: TGCGCCAGCAGCACGGGGGGGACAAAAGAGACCCAGTACTTC. Translation gives CASSTGGTKETQYF.

This chain joins TRBV5-1 and TRBJ2-5; 8 bases align to TRBD2. Per the germline V gene, CDR1 is SGHRS and CDR2 is YFSETQ. There are 17 residues in the CDR3. V lost 4 bases, J lost 4 bases, and 15 bases stayed unmatched. The CDR3 region is CASSAEGRGGRGETQYF. In DNA, the CDR3 is TGCGCCAGCAGCGCGGAAGGTCGGGGGGGCCGGGGAGAGACCCAGTACTTC.

The gene calls are TRBV7-9 and TRBJ1-6; tentatively, D is TRBD1 (6 bases). With 5 bases removed from V and 13 bases from J, the gap between germline ends came to 12 bases. The CDR3 loop spans 12 amino acids. Germline V CDR1 and CDR2: SEHNR, FQNEAQ (reference sequence). CDR3 amino acids: CASSGQGPPLHF. DNA for the CDR3: TGTGCCAGCAGCGGGCAGGGGCCCCCCCTCCACTTT.

The chain employs TRBV27 and TRBJ1-5; TRBD1 might be the D (5 bases). CDR3 size: 14 residues. The V and J ends lost 3 bases and 9 bases respectively, with 15 bases between them. CDR1 is MNHEY and CDR2 is SMNVEV in the germline V gene (reference sequence). Written as DNA, the CDR3 is TGTGCCAGCAGTTTCCAGGGCCTATCGGGGCCCCAGCATTTT. Residues: CASSFQGLSGPQHF.

This sequence joins TRBV2 and TRBJ2-3, with 13 nucleotides matching TRBD2. CDR3 length: 15 residues. The germline V gene encodes CDR1 SNHLY and CDR2 FYNNEI. With 6 bases clipped from V and 7 bases from J, the junction kept 7 bases outside the gene matches. This CDR3 is CASRPGLAGKNTQYF. The CDR3 nucleotides are TGTGCCAGCAGGCCGGGACTAGCGGGGAAGAATACGCAGTATTTT.

In DNA form, the CDR3 reads TGCGCCAGCAGTGAAACCTCCGGGACAGGCAGAGAGACCCAGTACTTC. It translates to CASSETSGTGRETQYF. This chain links TRBV10-1 with TRBJ2-5, with 8 bases fitting TRBD1. Germline V gene lookup returns CDR1 WNHNN and CDR2 SYGVQD (reference sequence). The CDR3 has 16 residues. V dropped 3 bases and J dropped 4; count of bases not matched to a gene: 10.

The genes are TRBV2 and TRBJ1-6; D is perhaps TRBD1 (5 bases). V gave up 1 base and J gave up 7 bases, with 14 bases separating them. Germline V gives CDR1 SNHLY, CDR2 FYNNEI. The CDR3 has 16 residues. The chain's CDR3 is CASSEGQGAQNSPLHF. The CDR3 DNA reads TGTGCCAGCAGTGAAGGCCAAGGGGCCCAGAATTCACCCCTCCACTTT.

The chain joins TRBV6-6 to TRBJ2-2, with D possibly TRBD2 on 5 matching bases. From germline, CDR1 is MNHNY and CDR2 SVGAGI (reference sequence). The CDR3 extends over 16 amino acids. V was trimmed by 11 bases and J by 1 base, leaving 20 bases between them. In nucleotides, the CDR3 is TGTGCCGCCCAAGCCCCTTCGAGGGAGAACACCGGGGAGCTGTTTTTT. Its translation is CAAQAPSRENTGELFF.

V gene TRBV2 combines with J gene TRBJ2-7; D is perhaps TRBD2 (7 bases). Germline V gene lookup returns CDR1 SNHLY and CDR2 FYNNEI. This CDR3 region has 15 residues. The V end was cut by 2 bases, the J end by 2 bases, with 13 bases between. The CDR3 loop is CASSEYAGGPYEQYF. As DNA, the CDR3 is TGTGCCAGCAGTGAATACGCCGGGGGGCCCTACGAGCAGTACTTC.

This clone was observed a single time. The chain carries TRBV5-4 and TRBJ2-7, with D perhaps matching TRBD2 (6 bases). The length of the CDR3 is 15 residues. CDR1 is SGHNT, CDR2 YYREEE, per germline (reference sequence). Trimming took off 4 bases at V and 2 bases at J, with 16 bases between the two ends. The CDR3 here is CASSIGTLGTYEQYF. The CDR3 bases are TGTGCCAGCAGCATTGGGACTCTTGGTACCTACGAGCAGTACTTC.

The chain joins TRBV7-6 to TRBJ2-2; the D is unclear. From germline, CDR1 is SGHVS and CDR2 FNYEAQ. V lost 3 bases and J lost 8, with 4 bases in between. This CDR3 has 11 amino acids. The CDR3 DNA reads as TGTGCCAGCAGCTTTACAGGGGAGCTGTTTTTT. Translating gives CASSFTGELFF.

J is TRBJ1-1 and V is TRBV5-1, with D perhaps TRBD1 (5 bases). Trimming stripped 0 bases from V and 7 bases from J, with 10 bases between. The germline CDR1 and CDR2 sequences are SGHRS and YFSETQ. The CDR3 is made up of 13 amino acids. The CDR3 is CASSLVQGFEAFF. As DNA, the CDR3 is TGCGCCAGCAGCTTGGTTCAGGGATTTGAAGCTTTCTTT.